This T cell receptor (beta chain) derives from a study of post-analysis software for immune sequencing data. Carried by the TCR beta cDNA libraries were unique molecular identifiers. TCRdb re-derived calls from the PCR reads in MiXCR, one entry per CDR3 protein. The sample lists hundreds of thousands of distinct CDR3 sequences, approximately 50% occurring once. The source is a girl between 5 and 17 years old with multiple sclerosis. Material: blood.

CDR3 DNA sequence: TGTGCCAGCAGTTTAATAGGGGGATTGGGCGAGCAGTACTTC. It specifies CASSLIGGLGEQYF. The V and J genes are TRBV12-3 or TRBV12-4 and TRBJ2-5; D may be TRBD1 (6 bases). The J call could be wrong; TRBJ2-7 is a better fit for the DNA end. The CDR3 totals 14 residues.